This T cell receptor (beta chain) was sequenced during a study of blood T cell repertoires in COVID-19. In the study overall: The samples span acute and convalescent COVID-19 from the United States, Italy and Spain. Sources were T cells, B-cell-depleted T cells, or PBMCs; the material itself was cDNA or gDNA.

This CDR3 has 16 residues. Germline CDR1 is LGHNA and CDR2 is YSLEER. V was trimmed by 0 bases and J by 2 bases, leaving 11 bases between them. The participants were between about 18 and 90 years old and came from 20 to 30 US areas. Membership in each cohort depended on participant-reported clinical history. The assay was immunoSEQ multiplex PCR, and TCRdb's table has in-frame clones only and misses some. Of 200,000 or so clones listed, around 89% were seen once; the top ten hold roughly 2.7%. J is TRBJ1-3 and V is TRBV4-3; D is unclear. The sample comprised PBMCs or T cells enriched from blood (not recorded which). This receptor was taken from a woman aged 30 to 39 who had recovered from COVID-19. The DNA for the CDR3 is TGCGCCAGCAGCCAAGAAAGGTGGGAGGCTGGAAACACCATATATTTT. Encoded protein: CASSQERWEAGNTIYF.